This T cell receptor beta chain comes out of a study of T cell responses to AZD1222 COVID-19 vaccine. Study outcomes and limitations: Regions 160-218 and 743-854 held dominance among vaccine-associated CD4 TCRs, which spanned spike. Baseline serology detected seropositivity in only a handful of AZD1222 recipients. Reports indicate that nearly half of spike-specific TCRs are directed at unmutated variant regions. Clonal diversity may have been underestimated, and the donors were mostly white British, with more females than males.

The repertoire was sequenced with immunoSEQ multiplex PCR; TCRdb's copy has only in-frame clones and lacks some. The table shows about 53,000 clones, with about four fifths occurring only once. About this clone: Its matching antigen is unknown.

This CDR3 is built from 12 residues. CDR1 SGDLS and CDR2 YYNGEE come from the germline V gene. V lost 1 base and J lost 7, with 3 bases in between. This sample comprised peripheral blood, obtained on day 0 of AZD1222 vaccination. The chain is built from TRBV9 and TRBJ1-6; no firm D call. The TCR originated in an adult in good health. Written as DNA, the CDR3 is TGTGCCAGCAGCGTAAACAATTCACCCCTCCACTTT. Translating gives CASSVNNSPLHF.